One sample yielded the 21 T cell receptor beta chains listed below, sequenced in a study of Ad26.COV2.S vaccination and SARS-CoV-2 variants. Produced via immunoSEQ multiplex PCR; TCRdb's table is partial and in-frame only. Of a few hundred thousand clones in the sample, about four fifths were seen once. Treatment here: 15 to 20 received Ad26.COV2.S at low or high dose, single or two shots; about 5 received placebo; per-sample allocation not given. Collection of samples fell on day 63 after the first vaccine or placebo injection. The sample consisted of peripheral blood, taken in a trial of Ad26.COV2.S vaccine versus placebo. The receptors were sampled from a person aged 18-60 years who received the Ad26.COV2.S COVID-19 vaccine or a placebo.

V gene TRBV10-2 combines with J gene TRBJ1-1; D is unresolved. The CDR3 contains 12 residues. V lost 6 bases and J 4 bases, leaving 9 bases between the germline ends. Germline V lookup: CDR1 WSHSY, CDR2 SAAADI. The CDR3 is CASSVVGTEAFF. DNA of the CDR3: TGCGCCAGCAGCGTAGTTGGCACTGAAGCTTTCTTT.

The rearrangement uses TRBV6-2 or TRBV6-3 and TRBJ2-5; D gene uncertain. The CDR3 extends over 12 amino acids. CDR1 and CDR2 (germline): MNHEY, SVGEGT. Trimming left V 3 bases short and J 5 bases short, with 7 bases between. Written as DNA, the CDR3 is TGTGCCAGCAGTTATGACCGGGAGACCCAGTACTTC. This codes for CASSYDRETQYF.

The J gene is TRBJ1-2, the V gene TRBV18; the match to TRBD1 covers 7 bases. This CDR3 spans 16 amino acids. V lost 4 bases and J lost 1; bases outside the gene matches: 9. From germline, CDR1 is KGHSH and CDR2 LQKENI. The CDR3 is CASSQRGTADNYGYTF. The CDR3 DNA reads as TGTGCCAGCTCACAGCGAGGGACAGCTGATAACTATGGCTACACCTTC. Full variable domain (outside the CDR3, taken from reference TRBV18 and TRBJ1-2): NAGVMQNPRHLVRRRGQEARLRCSPMKGHSHVYWYRQLPEEGLKFMVYLQKENIIDESGMPKERFSAEFPKEGPSILRIQQVVRGDSAAYFCASSQRGTADNYGYTFGSGTRLTVV.

This clone was picked up many times. The chain combines TRBV7-9 with TRBJ2-3; tentatively, D is TRBD2 (6 bases). This CDR3 comprises 14 residues. V lost 6 bases and J lost 1, with 11 bases in between. Looked up from germline, CDR1 is SEHNR and CDR2 is FQNEAQ (reference sequence). The CDR3: CASRPGVGTDTQYF. The CDR3 DNA is TGTGCCAGCAGGCCGGGGGTGGGCACAGATACGCAGTATTTT.

This chain uses TRBV7-9 with TRBJ2-5; 8 positions match TRBD2. The CDR3 consists of 14 residues. The J segment lost 2 bases and the V segment lost 7 bases, leaving 6 bases of the junction unmatched. The germline V gene encodes CDR1 SEHNR and CDR2 FQNEAQ (reference sequence). CDR3 residues: CASNPGGAQETQYF. The CDR3 DNA follows: TGTGCCAGCAACCCCGGGGGGGCTCAAGAGACCCAGTACTTC.

The CDR3 region has the DNA TGTGCCACCAGGATGGGACAAAACACTGAAGCTTTCTTT. Encoded protein: CATRMGQNTEAFF. The V and J genes are TRBV25-1 and TRBJ1-1, with D possibly being TRBD1 (6 bases). V was pared by 10 bases and J by 2 bases, with 14 bases between. This CDR3 is built from 13 residues. CDR1 MGHDK and CDR2 SYGVNS come from the germline V gene.

The J gene is TRBJ2-7, the V gene TRBV7-2; 7 positions agree with TRBD2. V lost 3 bases and J lost 2; bases outside the gene matches: 7. CDR3 size: 15 residues. CDR1 and CDR2 (germline): SGHTA, FQGNSA. As DNA, the CDR3 is TGTGCCAGCAGCTTCGTCGGGGGAGGGCCCTACGAGCAGTACTTC. Its protein is CASSFVGGGPYEQYF.

J is TRBJ2-3 and V is TRBV30, with D hard to call. CDR1 and CDR2 from the germline V gene are GTSNPN and SVGIG (reference sequence). Deletions cut 2 bases from V and 0 bases from J, with 6 bases between. This CDR3 is 13 amino acids long. CDR3: CAWSPPSTDTQYF. CDR3 nucleotide sequence: TGTGCCTGGAGTCCGCCCAGCACAGATACGCAGTATTTT. Filled out from reference TRBV30 and TRBJ2-3, the complete variable domain reads SQTIHQWPATLVQPVGSPLSLECTVEGTSNPNLYWYRQAAGRGLQLLFYSVGIGQISSEVPQNLSASRPQDRQFILSSKKLLLSDSGFYLCAWSPPSTDTQYFGPGTRLTVL.

This clone was found a few times. Here the CDR3 reads CASSPKGALRNSPLHF. CDR3 coding DNA: TGTGCCAGCAGCCCTAAGGGGGCGCTGAGGAATTCACCCCTCCACTTT. The J gene is TRBJ1-6, the V gene TRBV5-4; TRBD1 matches 7 bases. The germline V gene has CDR1 SGHNT and CDR2 YYREEE (reference sequence). V gave up 4 bases and J gave up 7 bases; unmatched junction bases: 11. The CDR3 covers 16 residues.

CDR3 DNA: TGTGCCAGCACGGGGGTCCGCTTTGATACGCAGTATTTT. This sequence encodes CASTGVRFDTQYF. The rearrangement joins TRBV6-5 to TRBJ2-3; a weak D match, TRBD2 (6 bases). Trimming pared 7 bases from V and 6 bases from J, leaving 14 bases between. The CDR3 consists of 13 residues. The germline V gene encodes CDR1 MNHEY and CDR2 SVGAGI.

A few counts support this clone. The CDR3 bases are TGTGCCAGCAGTGAAGGGATTAGGGGTGAAAAACTGTTTTTT. Translation: CASSEGIRGEKLFF. The V call is TRBV2, the J call TRBJ1-4, with a tentative D call TRBD1 (5 bases). Germline V gives CDR1 SNHLY, CDR2 FYNNEI. The CDR3 is 14 residues long. Trimming pared 1 base from V and 7 bases from J, leaving 10 bases between.

This chain links TRBV11-2 with TRBJ2-2; no clear D. Trimming removed 1 base from V and 3 bases from J, with 3 bases in between. The CDR3 runs 13 residues. The germline gives CDR1 SGHAT, CDR2 FQNNGV. The CDR3 here is CASSLGYTGELFF. In DNA, the CDR3 is TGTGCCAGCAGCTTAGGCTACACCGGGGAGCTGTTTTTT.

This clone turned up a few times. The chain carries TRBV7-9 and TRBJ1-5; no clear D gene. V was trimmed by 1 base and J by 7 bases, leaving 8 bases between them. The CDR3 is made up of 13 amino acids. The V gene's germline CDR1 is SEHNR and CDR2 FQNEAQ (reference sequence). CDR3 coding DNA: TGTGCCAGCAGCTTAGACATAACCCAGCCCCAGCATTTT. Protein product: CASSLDITQPQHF. The full variable domain, in which reference TRBV7-9 and TRBJ1-5 provide the parts outside the CDR3, is DTGVSQNPRHKITKRGQNVTFRCDPISEHNRLYWYRQTLGQGPEFLTYFQNEAQLEKSRLLSDRFSAERPKGSFSTLEIQRTEQGDSAMYLCASSLDITQPQHFGDGTRLSIL.

This rearrangement joins TRBV4-2 to TRBJ1-4, with D hard to call. Germline assignment: CDR1 LGHNA and CDR2 YNFKEQ. CDR3 size: 16 residues. Trimming removed 5 bases at V and 2 bases at J, with 15 bases between. CDR3 bases: TGTGCCAGCAGCGTAAGTTTAGGGATTACTAATGAAAAACTGTTTTTT. Translating it yields CASSVSLGITNEKLFF.

This clone came up once. The V call is TRBV20-1, the J call TRBJ2-2; D gene unclear. In germline, CDR1 is DFQATT, CDR2 SNEGSKA (reference sequence). The CDR3 is made up of 11 amino acids. V lost 2 bases and J 5 bases, leaving 3 bases between the germline ends. This CDR3 is CSARLTGELFF. As DNA, the CDR3 is TGCAGTGCTAGATTGACCGGGGAGCTGTTTTTT.

As DNA, the CDR3 is TGTGCCAGCAGTGCCCTGCGTTCGGGTTATGGCTACACCTTC. Protein product: CASSALRSGYGYTF. This chain uses TRBV2 with TRBJ1-2; D is undetermined. This CDR3 contains 14 residues. Trimming took off 4 bases at V and 5 bases at J, with 14 bases between the two ends. Per the germline V gene, CDR1 is SNHLY and CDR2 is FYNNEI.

The CDR3 here is CASSSIRTVMSYGYTF. In DNA form, the CDR3 reads TGTGCCAGCAGCAGTATAAGGACCGTTATGTCTTATGGCTACACCTTC. The chain links TRBV3-1 (or the pseudogene TRBV3-2) to TRBJ1-2, with unresolved D. Germline V gene data show CDR1 as LGHDT and CDR2 as YNNKEL (reference sequence). V lost 5 bases to trimming and J lost 5 bases, with 21 bases between them. This CDR3 has 16 amino acids.

The CDR3 region has the DNA TGTGCCAGCAGACGTTGGTCCAGAGATACGCAGTATTTT. It yields the protein CASRRWSRDTQYF. This chain joins TRBV6-6 and TRBJ2-3; D remains unclear. Germline V CDR1 and CDR2: MNHNY, SVGAGI (reference sequence). V lost 6 bases to trimming and J lost 5 bases, with 12 bases between them. The CDR3 extends over 13 amino acids.

This chain joins TRBV6-2 or TRBV6-3 and TRBJ2-2; D is unclear. This CDR3 is built from 15 residues. Germline loops: CDR1 MNHEY, CDR2 SVGEGT. Trimming left V 3 bases short and J 0 bases short, with 8 bases between. CDR3 in DNA: TGTGCCAGCAGTTATCGGCCCGCGAACACCGGGGAGCTGTTTTTT. It specifies CASSYRPANTGELFF.

Notes on this clone: Germline and junction disagree at one end, which may indicate a read error. The V gene is TRBV25-1, the J gene TRBJ2-5; the match to TRBD1 covers 10 bases. The CDR3 is 16 residues long. CDR1 is MGHDK and CDR2 is SYGVNS in the germline V gene. CDR3 in amino acids: CASSVGQGIPSEIQYF. The CDR3, as DNA: TGTGCCAGCAGTGTGGGACAGGGGATCCCCTCAGAGATCCAGTACTTC.

The rearrangement joins TRBV7-9 to TRBJ2-1; TRBD1 matches 7 bases. CDR1 is SEHNR, CDR2 FQNEAQ, per germline (reference sequence). The J segment lost 6 bases and the V segment lost 8 bases, leaving 16 bases of the junction unmatched. This CDR3 spans 16 amino acids. The CDR3 DNA reads TGTGCCAGCCTCCCGCCTAGGGGGCTGGCATCCAATGAGCAGTTCTTC. This gives the protein CASLPPRGLASNEQFF.